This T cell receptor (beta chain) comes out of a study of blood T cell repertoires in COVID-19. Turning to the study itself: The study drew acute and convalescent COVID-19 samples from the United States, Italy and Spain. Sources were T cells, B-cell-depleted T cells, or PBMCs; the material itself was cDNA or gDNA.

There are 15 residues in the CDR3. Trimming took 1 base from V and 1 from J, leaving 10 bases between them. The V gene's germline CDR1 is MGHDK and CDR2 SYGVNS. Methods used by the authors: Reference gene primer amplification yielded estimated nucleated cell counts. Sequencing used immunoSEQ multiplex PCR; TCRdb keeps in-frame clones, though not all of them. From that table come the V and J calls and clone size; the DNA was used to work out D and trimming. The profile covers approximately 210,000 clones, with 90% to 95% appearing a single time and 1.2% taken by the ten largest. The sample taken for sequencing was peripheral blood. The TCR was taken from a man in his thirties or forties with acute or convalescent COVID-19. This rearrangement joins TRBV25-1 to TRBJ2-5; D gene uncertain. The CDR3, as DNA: TGTGCCAGCAGTGAATTGCAACAGATCCAAGAGACCCAGTACTTC. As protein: CASSELQQIQETQYF.